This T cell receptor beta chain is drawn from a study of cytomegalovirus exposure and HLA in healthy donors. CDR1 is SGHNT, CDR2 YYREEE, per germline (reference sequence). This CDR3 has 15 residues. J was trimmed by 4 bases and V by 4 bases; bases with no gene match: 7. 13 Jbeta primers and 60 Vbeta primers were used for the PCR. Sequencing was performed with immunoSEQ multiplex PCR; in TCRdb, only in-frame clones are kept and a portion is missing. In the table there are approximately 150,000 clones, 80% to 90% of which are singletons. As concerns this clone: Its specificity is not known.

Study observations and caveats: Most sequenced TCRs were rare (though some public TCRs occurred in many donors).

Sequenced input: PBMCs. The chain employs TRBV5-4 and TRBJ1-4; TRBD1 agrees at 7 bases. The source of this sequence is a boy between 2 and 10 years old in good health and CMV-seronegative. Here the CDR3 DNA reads TGTGCCAGCAGCCGGCGGGACAGAATTAATGAAAAACTGTTTTTT. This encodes CASSRRDRINEKLFF.